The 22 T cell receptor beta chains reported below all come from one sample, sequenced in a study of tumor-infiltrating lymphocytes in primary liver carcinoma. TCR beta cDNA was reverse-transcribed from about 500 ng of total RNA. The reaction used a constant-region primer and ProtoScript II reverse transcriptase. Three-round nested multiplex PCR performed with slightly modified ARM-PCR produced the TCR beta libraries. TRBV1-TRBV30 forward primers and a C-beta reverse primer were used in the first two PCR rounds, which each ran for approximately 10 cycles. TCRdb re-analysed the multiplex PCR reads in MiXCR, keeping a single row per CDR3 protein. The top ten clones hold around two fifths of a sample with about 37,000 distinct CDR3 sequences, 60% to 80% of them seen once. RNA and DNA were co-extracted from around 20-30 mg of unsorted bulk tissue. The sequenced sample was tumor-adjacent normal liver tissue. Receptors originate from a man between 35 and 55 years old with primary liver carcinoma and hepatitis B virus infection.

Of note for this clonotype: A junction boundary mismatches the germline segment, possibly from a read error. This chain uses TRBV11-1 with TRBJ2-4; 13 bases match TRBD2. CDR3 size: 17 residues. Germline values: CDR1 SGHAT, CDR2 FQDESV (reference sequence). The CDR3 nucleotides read TGTGCCAGCAGCTTTCCAGGGACTAGCGGGGCCAAAAACATTAAGTACTTC. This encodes CASSFPGTSGAKNIKYF.

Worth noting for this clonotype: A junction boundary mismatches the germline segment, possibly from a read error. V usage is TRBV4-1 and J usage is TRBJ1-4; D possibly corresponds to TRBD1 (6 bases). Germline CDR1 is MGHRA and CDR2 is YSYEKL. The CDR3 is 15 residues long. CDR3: CTSSPFLGAVEKLFF. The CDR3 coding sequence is TGCACCAGTAGCCCGTTTTTGGGGGCCGTGGAAAAACTGTTTTTT.

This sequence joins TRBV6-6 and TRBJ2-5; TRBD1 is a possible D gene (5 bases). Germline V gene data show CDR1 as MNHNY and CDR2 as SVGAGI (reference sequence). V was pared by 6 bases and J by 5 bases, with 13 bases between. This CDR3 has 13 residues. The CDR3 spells CASSYQGWETQYF. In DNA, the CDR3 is TGTGCCAGCAGCTACCAGGGCTGGGAGACCCAGTACTTC.

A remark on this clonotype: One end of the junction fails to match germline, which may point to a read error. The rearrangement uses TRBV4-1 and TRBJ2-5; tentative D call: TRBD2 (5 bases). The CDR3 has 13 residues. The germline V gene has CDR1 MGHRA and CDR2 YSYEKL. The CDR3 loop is CASSRGLQETQCF. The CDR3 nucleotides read TGCGCCAGCAGTCGCGGACTGCAAGAGACCCAGTGCTTC.

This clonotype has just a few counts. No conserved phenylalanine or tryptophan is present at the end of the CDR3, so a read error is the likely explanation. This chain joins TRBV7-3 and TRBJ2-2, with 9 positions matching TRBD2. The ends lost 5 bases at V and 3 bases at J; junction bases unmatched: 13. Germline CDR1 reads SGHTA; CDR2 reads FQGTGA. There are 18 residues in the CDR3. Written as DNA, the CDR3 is TGTGCCAGCAGCCTAAGACCCCCGGGACTAGCAGACACCGGGGAGCTGTTTCTT. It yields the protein CASSLRPPGLADTGELFL.

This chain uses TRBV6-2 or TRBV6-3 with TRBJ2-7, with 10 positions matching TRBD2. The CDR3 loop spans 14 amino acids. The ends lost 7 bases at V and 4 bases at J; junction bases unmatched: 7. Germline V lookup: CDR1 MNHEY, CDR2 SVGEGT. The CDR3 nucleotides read TGTGCCAGCATGGGTAGCGGGAGGATGTACGAGCAGTACTTC. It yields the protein CASMGSGRMYEQYF.

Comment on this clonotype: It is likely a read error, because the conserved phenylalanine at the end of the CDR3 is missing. The CDR3 here is CSFPVYNEQFS. The CDR3 nucleotides read TGCAGCTTTCCGGTATACAATGAGCAGTTCTCA. The genes are TRBV29-1 and TRBJ2-1; D is unresolved. V was cut by 8 bases and J by 4 bases, with 9 bases left in between. This CDR3 region has 11 residues. Per germline, CDR1 SQVTM and CDR2 ANQGSEA.

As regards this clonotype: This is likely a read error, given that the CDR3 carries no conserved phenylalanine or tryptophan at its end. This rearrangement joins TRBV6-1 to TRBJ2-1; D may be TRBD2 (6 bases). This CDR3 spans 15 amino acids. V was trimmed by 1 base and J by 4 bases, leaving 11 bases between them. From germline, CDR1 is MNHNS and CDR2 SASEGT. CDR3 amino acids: CASSEETGEYNEQFI. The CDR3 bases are TGTGCCAGCAGTGAAGAAACGGGAGAATACAATGAGCAGTTCATC.

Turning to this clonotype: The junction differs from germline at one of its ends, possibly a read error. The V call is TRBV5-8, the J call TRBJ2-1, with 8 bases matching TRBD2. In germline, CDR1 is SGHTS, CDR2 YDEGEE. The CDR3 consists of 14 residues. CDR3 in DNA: TGTGGCAGCGGCTTGGGACTAGTCTGGAATGAGCAGTTCTTC. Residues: CGSGLGLVWNEQFF.

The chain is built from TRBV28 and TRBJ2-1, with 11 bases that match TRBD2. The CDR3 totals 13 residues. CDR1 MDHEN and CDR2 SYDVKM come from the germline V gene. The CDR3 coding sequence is TGTAGCAGCAGCCTCGGGACTAGCGGTGAGCAGTTCTTC. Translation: CSSSLGTSGEQFF.

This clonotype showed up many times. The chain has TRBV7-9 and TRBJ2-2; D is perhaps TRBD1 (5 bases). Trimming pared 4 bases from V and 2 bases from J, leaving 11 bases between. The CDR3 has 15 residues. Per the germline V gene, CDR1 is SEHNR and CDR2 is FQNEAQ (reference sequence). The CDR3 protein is CASSSQGINTGELFF. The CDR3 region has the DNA TGTGCCAGCAGCTCTCAGGGAATAAACACCGGGGAGCTGTTTTTT.

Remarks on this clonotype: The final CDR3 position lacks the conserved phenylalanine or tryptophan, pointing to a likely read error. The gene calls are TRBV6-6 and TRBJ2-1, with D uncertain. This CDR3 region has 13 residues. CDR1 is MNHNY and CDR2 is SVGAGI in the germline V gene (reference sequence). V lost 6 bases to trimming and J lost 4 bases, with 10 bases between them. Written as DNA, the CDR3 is TGTGCCAGCAGGAACAGTATATACAATGAGCAGTTCATC. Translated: CASRNSIYNEQFI.

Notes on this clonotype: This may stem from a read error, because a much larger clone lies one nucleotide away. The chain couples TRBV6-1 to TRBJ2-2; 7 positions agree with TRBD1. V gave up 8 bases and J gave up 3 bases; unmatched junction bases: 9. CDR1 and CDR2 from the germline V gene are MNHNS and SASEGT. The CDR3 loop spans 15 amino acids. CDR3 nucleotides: TGTGCCAGCTGCTTGATCCAGGGGGACACCGGGGAGCTGTTTTTT. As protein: CASCLIQGDTGELFF.

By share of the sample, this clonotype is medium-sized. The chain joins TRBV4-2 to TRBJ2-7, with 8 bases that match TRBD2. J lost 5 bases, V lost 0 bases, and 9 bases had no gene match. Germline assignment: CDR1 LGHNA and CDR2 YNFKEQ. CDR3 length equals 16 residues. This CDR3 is CASSQELGGRTDEQYF. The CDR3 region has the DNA TGTGCCAGCAGCCAAGAATTGGGCGGGAGGACCGACGAGCAGTACTTC.

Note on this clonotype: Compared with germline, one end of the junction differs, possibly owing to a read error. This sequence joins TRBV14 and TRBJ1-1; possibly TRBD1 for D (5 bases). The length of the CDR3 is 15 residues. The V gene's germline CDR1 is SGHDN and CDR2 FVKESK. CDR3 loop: CASTQYFGGGTEAFF. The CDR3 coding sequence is TGTGCCAGCACCCAATATTTCGGGGGTGGCACTGAAGCTTTCTTT.

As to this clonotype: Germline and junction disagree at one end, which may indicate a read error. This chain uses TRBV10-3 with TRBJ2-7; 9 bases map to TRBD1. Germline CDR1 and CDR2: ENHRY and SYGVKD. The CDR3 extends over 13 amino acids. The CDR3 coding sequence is TGCGCCATCACCGGGACAGGGTCGGACGAGCAGTACTTC. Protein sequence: CAITGTGSDEQYF.

DNA of the CDR3: TGCAGTGTTTTATTGACTAGCGGGATAAATAAGCAGTTCTTC. This translates into CSVLLTSGINKQFF. This chain connects TRBV29-1 to TRBJ2-1; the match to TRBD2 covers 11 bases. The CDR3 loop spans 14 amino acids. Germline CDR1 and CDR2: SQVTM and ANQGSEA.

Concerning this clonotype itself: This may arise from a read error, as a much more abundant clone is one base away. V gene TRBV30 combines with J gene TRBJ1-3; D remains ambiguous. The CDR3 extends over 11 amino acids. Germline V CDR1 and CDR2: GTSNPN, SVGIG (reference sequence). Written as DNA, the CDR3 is TGTGTCTGGCTCTCTGGAAACACCATATATTTT. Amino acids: CVWLSGNTIYF.

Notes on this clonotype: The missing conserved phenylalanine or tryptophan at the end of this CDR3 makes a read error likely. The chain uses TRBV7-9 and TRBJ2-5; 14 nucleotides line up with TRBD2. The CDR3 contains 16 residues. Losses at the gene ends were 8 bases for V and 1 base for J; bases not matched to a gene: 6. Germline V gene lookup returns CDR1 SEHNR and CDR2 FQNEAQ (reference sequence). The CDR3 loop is CASCMGLAGVQETQYC. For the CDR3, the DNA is TGTGCCAGCTGCATGGGACTAGCGGGAGTCCAAGAGACCCAGTACTGC.

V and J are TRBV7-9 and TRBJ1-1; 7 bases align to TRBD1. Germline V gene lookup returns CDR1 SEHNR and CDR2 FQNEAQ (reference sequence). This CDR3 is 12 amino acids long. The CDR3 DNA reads TGTGTTACCCGACAGGGAGTAACTGAAGCTTTCTTT. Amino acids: CVTRQGVTEAFF.

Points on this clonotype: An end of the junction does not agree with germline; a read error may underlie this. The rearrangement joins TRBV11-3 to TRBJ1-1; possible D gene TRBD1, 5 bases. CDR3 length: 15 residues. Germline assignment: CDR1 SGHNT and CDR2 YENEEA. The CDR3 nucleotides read TGTATCAGCAGCCGCGGGGGGTCAGTGGGCACTGAAGCATTCTTT. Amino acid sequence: CISSRGGSVGTEAFF. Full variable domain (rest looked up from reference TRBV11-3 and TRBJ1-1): EAGVVQSPRYKIIEKKQPVAFWCNPISGHNTLYWYLQNLGQGPELLIRYENEEAVDDSQLPKDRFSAERLKGVDSTLKIQPAELGDSAVYLCISSRGGSVGTEAFFGQGTRLTVV.

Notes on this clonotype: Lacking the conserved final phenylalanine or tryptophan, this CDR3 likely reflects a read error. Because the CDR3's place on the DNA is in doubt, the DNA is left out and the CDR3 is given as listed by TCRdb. The CDR3 loop is CASSSPMTGEQLL. The V call is TRBV28, the J call TRBJ2-1; the table's TRBD1 call for D was not verified on the DNA. Germline CDR1 reads MDHEN; CDR2 reads SYDVKM. Inclusive of both ends, the CDR3 amounts to 13 amino acids.